A selection of T cell receptor beta chains follows, all from one sample in a study of human T cells and chemical hapten exposure. TCRdb re-derived calls from the RACE reads in MiXCR, one entry per CDR3 protein. The sample lists about 190,000 distinct CDR3 sequences; about 25% were seen once. The sample here was whole blood, taken in connection with sensitization to the hapten diphenylcyclopropenone (DPC). These receptors originate from a woman aged 40 to 49 with alopecia areata. Some clones in this sample may be carry-over from other donors' samples. Both conserved end residues are part of each CDR3. Each record gives: J gene, D gene, V gene, CDR3 length, clone size, CDR3 DNA, CDR3 protein. The D gene is left open where the match is weak. Only part of the rows carry a size: once, few, many, or a class if the clone is expanded.

J gene: TRBJ1-2; D gene: -; V gene: TRBV7-3; CDR3 length: 13; clone size: few; CDR3 DNA: TGTGCCAGCAGCTCGGGGGATAACTATGGCTACACCTTC; CDR3 protein: CASSSGDNYGYTF
J gene: TRBJ2-3; D gene: TRBD1; V gene: TRBV5-1; CDR3 length: 14; clone size: many; CDR3 DNA: TGTGCCAGCAGCCTGGACAGGGGGACAGATACGCAGTATTTT; CDR3 protein: CASSLDRGTDTQYF
J gene: TRBJ2-7; D gene: -; V gene: TRBV6-5; CDR3 length: 11; clone size: once; CDR3 DNA: TGTGCCAGCAGCACCCAGGGAGAGCAGTACTTC; CDR3 protein: CASSTQGEQYF
J gene: TRBJ2-3; D gene: -; V gene: TRBV28; CDR3 length: 14; clone size: -; CDR3 DNA: TGTGCCAGCAGTTTGTCAGGGGCCCAAGATACGCAGTATTTT; CDR3 protein: CASSLSGAQDTQYF
J gene: TRBJ2-3; D gene: TRBD2; V gene: TRBV7-9; CDR3 length: 16; clone size: -; CDR3 DNA: TGTGCCAGCGGAAAAGTAGCGGGAGGGAGGGCAGATACGCAGTATTTT; CDR3 protein: CASGKVAGGRADTQYF
J gene: TRBJ2-7; D gene: -; V gene: TRBV27; CDR3 length: 15; clone size: few; CDR3 DNA: TGTGCCAGCAGTGCAACGGGCCTCAGCTCCTACGAGCAGTACTTC; CDR3 protein: CASSATGLSSYEQYF
J gene: TRBJ2-3; D gene: -; V gene: TRBV7-2; CDR3 length: 16; clone size: few; CDR3 DNA: TGTGCCAGCAGCCCGCAACTTGGAGTGGGAGCAGATACGCAGTATTTT; CDR3 protein: CASSPQLGVGADTQYF
J gene: TRBJ2-2; D gene: -; V gene: TRBV5-6; CDR3 length: 17; clone size: -; CDR3 DNA: TGTGCCAGCAGCTTGGCCAGGCAACCGGCGAACACCGGGGAGCTGTTTTTT; CDR3 protein: CASSLARQPANTGELFF
J gene: TRBJ2-5; D gene: TRBD1; V gene: TRBV27; CDR3 length: 15; clone size: -; CDR3 DNA: TGTGCCAGCAGTGGGGACAGGGAGGTCCGGGAGACCCAGTACTTC; CDR3 protein: CASSGDREVRETQYF
J gene: TRBJ2-7; D gene: -; V gene: TRBV6-2/TRBV6-3; CDR3 length: 14; clone size: few; CDR3 DNA: TGTGCCAGCAGAGGATCCGCACGCTCCTACGAGCAGTACTTC; CDR3 protein: CASRGSARSYEQYF
J gene: TRBJ1-5; D gene: -; V gene: TRBV7-2; CDR3 length: 14; clone size: -; CDR3 DNA: TGTGCCAGCAGCGCCATGGAGAGCAATCAGCCCCAGCATTTT; CDR3 protein: CASSAMESNQPQHF
J gene: TRBJ2-7; D gene: -; V gene: TRBV10-3; CDR3 length: 13; clone size: -; CDR3 DNA: TGTGCCATCAGGCCCTCCGCGGTCTACGAGCAGTACTTC; CDR3 protein: CAIRPSAVYEQYF
J gene: TRBJ2-5; D gene: -; V gene: TRBV10-3; CDR3 length: 13; clone size: many; CDR3 DNA: TGTGCCATCAGTGCCTCCCTCCGGGAGACCCAGTACTTC; CDR3 protein: CAISASLRETQYF
J gene: TRBJ2-5; D gene: -; V gene: TRBV10-3; CDR3 length: 13; clone size: -; CDR3 DNA: TGTGCCATCAGTGCCCGAGGGGATGAGACCCAGTACTTC; CDR3 protein: CAISARGDETQYF
J gene: TRBJ2-7; D gene: -; V gene: TRBV5-6; CDR3 length: 14; clone size: many; CDR3 DNA: TGTGCCAGCAGCTTGGGTACGGATGTTGCCGAGCAGTACTTC; CDR3 protein: CASSLGTDVAEQYF
J gene: TRBJ2-5; D gene: -; V gene: TRBV6-5; CDR3 length: 13; clone size: -; CDR3 DNA: TGTGCCAGCAGTTACGTCAGGCAAGAGACCCAGTACTTC; CDR3 protein: CASSYVRQETQYF
J gene: TRBJ2-1; D gene: TRBD1; V gene: TRBV5-5; CDR3 length: 17; clone size: -; CDR3 DNA: TGTGCCAGCAGCAGGGACAGGGGGCTAGCAAACTACAATGAGCAGTTCTTC; CDR3 protein: CASSRDRGLANYNEQFF
J gene: TRBJ2-7; D gene: TRBD2; V gene: TRBV29-1; CDR3 length: 13; clone size: few; CDR3 DNA: TGCAGCGTTGAGTCGGGAGGGGGGAACGAGCAGTACTTC; CDR3 protein: CSVESGGGNEQYF
J gene: TRBJ2-7; D gene: TRBD2; V gene: TRBV6-5; CDR3 length: 13; clone size: -; CDR3 DNA: TGTGCCAGCAGTCAGACTAGCGGGTACGAGCAGTACTTC; CDR3 protein: CASSQTSGYEQYF
J gene: TRBJ2-4; D gene: -; V gene: TRBV27; CDR3 length: 16; clone size: -; CDR3 DNA: TGTGCCAGCAGTATTCAATATAGCGTGGCCAAAAACATTCAGTACTTC; CDR3 protein: CASSIQYSVAKNIQYF
J gene: TRBJ2-1; D gene: TRBD2; V gene: TRBV24-1; CDR3 length: 13; clone size: few; CDR3 DNA: TGTGCCACGGGGACTAGCGGGAGCCATGAGCAGTTCTTC; CDR3 protein: CATGTSGSHEQFF
J gene: TRBJ2-1; D gene: -; V gene: TRBV6-6; CDR3 length: 17; clone size: -; CDR3 DNA: TGTGCCAGCACCACACCCCGCTTCGGGAGCTCCTACAATGAGCAGTTCTTC; CDR3 protein: CASTTPRFGSSYNEQFF
J gene: TRBJ1-6; D gene: -; V gene: TRBV6-2/TRBV6-3; CDR3 length: 13; clone size: -; CDR3 DNA: TGTGCCAGCTCTGGACAACCTAATTCACCCCTCCACTTT; CDR3 protein: CASSGQPNSPLHF
J gene: TRBJ2-5; D gene: -; V gene: TRBV20-1; CDR3 length: 14; clone size: -; CDR3 DNA: TGCAGTGCTTTCGGATCCGGGCTCCAAGAGACCCAGTACTTC; CDR3 protein: CSAFGSGLQETQYF
J gene: TRBJ2-2; D gene: -; V gene: TRBV19; CDR3 length: 16; clone size: -; CDR3 DNA: TGTGCCAGTAGTATCCAACCGGGGCCTAACAACGGGGAGCTGTTTTTT; CDR3 protein: CASSIQPGPNNGELFF
J gene: TRBJ2-1; D gene: TRBD1; V gene: TRBV20-1; CDR3 length: 14; clone size: -; CDR3 DNA: TGCAGTGCTATCTGGGACAGGGGGTTTAATGAGCAGTTCTTC; CDR3 protein: CSAIWDRGFNEQFF
J gene: TRBJ1-2; D gene: TRBD1; V gene: TRBV4-1; CDR3 length: 15; clone size: -; CDR3 DNA: TGCGCCAGCAGCCTCGGACAGGAGCCTAACTATGGCTACACCTTC; CDR3 protein: CASSLGQEPNYGYTF
J gene: TRBJ1-5; D gene: -; V gene: TRBV10-3; CDR3 length: 14; clone size: -; CDR3 DNA: TGTGCCATCAGTGCGTCAGGGAGCAATCAGCCCCAGCATTTT; CDR3 protein: CAISASGSNQPQHF
J gene: TRBJ1-4; D gene: -; V gene: TRBV3-1; CDR3 length: 14; clone size: -; CDR3 DNA: TGTGCCAGCAGCTCCCCGGGACACCCTGAAAAACTGTTTTTT; CDR3 protein: CASSSPGHPEKLFF
J gene: TRBJ1-1; D gene: -; V gene: TRBV29-1; CDR3 length: 13; clone size: few; CDR3 DNA: TGCAGCGTGTGGGGTCGGAGGAACACTGAAGCTTTCTTT; CDR3 protein: CSVWGRRNTEAFF
J gene: TRBJ1-3; D gene: -; V gene: TRBV6-5; CDR3 length: 15; clone size: -; CDR3 DNA: TGTGCCAGCAGAGCAGGGGAAGGCATGGGAAACACCATATATTTT; CDR3 protein: CASRAGEGMGNTIYF
J gene: TRBJ2-1; D gene: TRBD2; V gene: TRBV28; CDR3 length: 16; clone size: many; CDR3 DNA: TGTGCCAGCAGCGGTCATAGCGGGAGCTCCTACAATGAGCAGTTCTTC; CDR3 protein: CASSGHSGSSYNEQFF
J gene: TRBJ1-5; D gene: -; V gene: TRBV5-8; CDR3 length: 13; clone size: few; CDR3 DNA: TGTGCCAGCAGAAAACAGGGAGGTCAGCCCCAGCATTTT; CDR3 protein: CASRKQGGQPQHF
J gene: TRBJ1-2; D gene: -; V gene: TRBV25-1; CDR3 length: 14; clone size: -; CDR3 DNA: TGTGCCAGCAGCGGTACACAGGGTGACTATGGCTACACCTTC; CDR3 protein: CASSGTQGDYGYTF
J gene: TRBJ2-1; D gene: -; V gene: TRBV6-5; CDR3 length: 14; clone size: -; CDR3 DNA: TGTGCCAGCAGTTACAGGGGACATTACAATGAGCAGTTCTTC; CDR3 protein: CASSYRGHYNEQFF